This T cell receptor beta chain was documented in a study of control samples from healthy donors and cancer patients. Germline CDR1 SGHRS, CDR2 YFSETQ. This CDR3 is built from 17 residues. V was pared by 1 base and J by 7 bases, with 18 bases between. Data came from immunoSEQ multiplex PCR; TCRdb stores just in-frame clones and leaves some out. The sample contains roughly 120,000 clones, roughly nine tenths of which appear only once. The sequence was collected from a woman aged 45 to 65 with colorectal cancer. The sequenced sample consisted of PBMCs. This rearrangement joins TRBV5-1 to TRBJ1-6; D possibly corresponds to TRBD1 (5 bases). The CDR3 DNA is TGCGCCAGCAGCTTGTCTTTTGGGGCAGGGAGGAATTCACCCCTCCACTTT. The encoded protein is CASSLSFGAGRNSPLHF. The variable domain in full, with the rest retrieved from reference TRBV5-1 and TRBJ1-6, is KAGVTQTPRYLIKTRGQQVTLSCSPISGHRSVSWYQQTPGQGLQFLFEYFSETQRNKGNFPGRFSGRQFSNSRSEMNVSTLELGDSALYLCASSLSFGAGRNSPLHFGNGTRLTVT.